Below are 12 T cell receptor beta chains sequenced from a single sample in a study of OX40 agonist ivuxolimab in advanced cancers. Using immunoSEQ multiplex PCR, the repertoire was profiled, and TCRdb retains in-frame clones only, with some absent. The sample lists 80,000 or so clones, approximately 92% seen once, with 0.65% in the top ten. The specimen comprised CD4+ or CD8+ T cells sorted from blood, sampled in a trial of the OX40 agonist ivuxolimab. The receptors originated from an adult with an advanced solid tumor such as melanoma, head and neck, liver or kidney cancer.

The chain carries TRBV7-3 and TRBJ2-3; 12 bases are shared with TRBD2. The CDR3 is 16 residues long. CDR1 SGHTA and CDR2 FQGTGA come from the germline V gene. With 1 base clipped from V and 6 bases from J, the junction kept 5 bases outside the gene matches. CDR3 nucleotides: TGTGCCAGCAGCTTAATGGGACTAGCGGGCGGGGATACGCAGTATTTT. Protein sequence: CASSLMGLAGGDTQYF.

The CDR3 DNA reads TGTGCCAGCAGCGTAGGTAACCGGGACGGAACCTACGAGCAGTACTTC. It translates to CASSVGNRDGTYEQYF. The J gene is TRBJ2-7, the V gene TRBV9; the D gene could be TRBD1 or TRBD2 (5 bases each). The CDR3 contains 16 residues. Germline V gene data show CDR1 as SGDLS and CDR2 as YYNGEE. V was pared by 0 bases and J by 2 bases, with 15 bases between.

Written as DNA, the CDR3 is TGTGCCAGCAGCTCACCGGGACAGGGGATGCAAGAGACCCAGTACTTC. It is translated as CASSSPGQGMQETQYF. This chain links TRBV5-4 with TRBJ2-5, with 10 bases aligning to TRBD1. The germline gives CDR1 SGHNT, CDR2 YYREEE (reference sequence). The junction had 7 bases not matched to a gene; V was cut back by 3 bases and J by 2 bases. This CDR3 is 16 amino acids long.

The chain uses TRBV9 and TRBJ2-1; 9 nucleotides agree with TRBD1. The CDR3 sequence is 16 residues long. Germline CDR1 and CDR2: SGDLS and YYNGEE. Trimming removed 6 bases from V and 9 bases from J; junction bases left unmatched: 16. CDR3 DNA sequence: TGTGCCAGCAATGTTGGGCGGGACAGGGTTTCGGGTGAGCAGTTCTTC. Amino acid sequence: CASNVGRDRVSGEQFF.

J is TRBJ1-5 and V is TRBV6-5; D is perhaps TRBD1 (5 bases). This CDR3 has 13 amino acids. Germline V CDR1 and CDR2: MNHEY, SVGAGI. V lost 2 bases to trimming and J lost 6 bases, with 8 bases between them. CDR3 sequence: CASSYGGGQPQHF. The DNA of the CDR3 is TGTGCCAGCAGTTACGGGGGGGGTCAGCCCCAGCATTTT.

The rearrangement uses TRBV18 and TRBJ2-5, with TRBD1 identical over 7 bases. This CDR3 contains 16 residues. Germline CDR1 and CDR2: KGHSH and LQKENI. V shed 4 bases and J 1 base; nucleotides not matched to a gene: 9. CDR3 amino acids: CASSRYGTALQETQYF. The CDR3 DNA sequence: TGTGCCAGCTCACGTTATGGGACAGCTCTCCAAGAGACCCAGTACTTC. Using reference TRBV18 and TRBJ2-5 for the parts outside the CDR3, the full variable domain is NAGVMQNPRHLVRRRGQEARLRCSPMKGHSHVYWYRQLPEEGLKFMVYLQKENIIDESGMPKERFSAEFPKEGPSILRIQQVVRGDSAAYFCASSRYGTALQETQYFGPGTRLLVL.

The rearrangement links TRBV30 to TRBJ2-3; TRBD2 aligns across 14 bases. With 2 bases clipped from V and 8 bases from J, the junction kept 9 bases outside the gene matches. The length of the CDR3 is 16 residues. Germline V gene sequence: CDR1 GTSNPN, CDR2 SVGIG (reference sequence). CDR3 sequence reads: CAWSPGLAGGPGTQYF. Written as DNA, the CDR3 is TGTGCCTGGAGTCCTGGACTAGCGGGGGGCCCCGGTACGCAGTATTTT.

This clone was seen a few times. V gene TRBV5-1 combines with J gene TRBJ2-1; D possibly corresponds to TRBD2 (5 bases). The germline V gene encodes CDR1 SGHRS and CDR2 YFSETQ. Deletions cut 1 base from V and 5 bases from J, with 13 bases between. CDR3 length: 15 residues. CDR3: CASSLPRTVHNEQFF. CDR3 coding DNA: TGCGCCAGCAGCTTGCCCAGGACTGTACACAATGAGCAGTTCTTC.

The sample holds a few counts of this clone. The chain combines TRBV9 with TRBJ1-5; 8 bases align to TRBD1. V shed 3 bases and J 4 bases; nucleotides not matched to a gene: 6. The length of the CDR3 is 15 residues. CDR1 is SGDLS, CDR2 YYNGEE, per germline. The CDR3 region has the DNA TGTGCCAGCAGCGCAGAAGGACAGGGAAATCAGCCCCAGCATTTT. As protein: CASSAEGQGNQPQHF.

This rearrangement joins TRBV5-1 to TRBJ1-2; D call uncertain. The germline V and J ends were trimmed by 6 bases and 2 bases, with 14 bases remaining between them. In germline, CDR1 is SGHRS, CDR2 YFSETQ. This CDR3 has 14 residues. The CDR3, as DNA: TGCGCCAGCACCCCAACCGGGGTCAACTATGGCTACACCTTC. Translation: CASTPTGVNYGYTF.

The rearrangement joins TRBV5-1 to TRBJ2-5; D is perhaps TRBD2 (6 bases). The V end was cut by 6 bases, the J end by 2 bases, with 14 bases between. Germline V gene lookup returns CDR1 SGHRS and CDR2 YFSETQ. This CDR3 has 14 residues. The CDR3 loop reads CASNRVAGQETQYF. CDR3 bases: TGCGCCAGCAACCGGGTCGCGGGGCAAGAGACCCAGTACTTC.

The chain joins TRBV6-6 to TRBJ1-3; D is undetermined. There are 14 residues in the CDR3. Looked up from germline, CDR1 is MNHNY and CDR2 is SVGAGI (reference sequence). V lost 6 bases to trimming and J lost 8 bases, with 17 bases between them. The CDR3 region has the DNA TGTGCCAGCAGACACACCCGGTTTGTGGACACCATATATTTT. Encoded protein: CASRHTRFVDTIYF.